These T cell receptor beta chains were read from a single sample in a study of cytomegalovirus exposure and HLA in healthy donors. The assay was immunoSEQ multiplex PCR, and TCRdb's table has in-frame clones only and misses some. The sample holds about 150,000 clones, more than 65% seen once. Sequencing used PBMCs. The source is a man aged 45-65 years in good health and CMV-seropositive. CDR3s include the opening cysteine and the closing phenylalanine or tryptophan. Fields, in order: D gene, clone size, V gene, J gene, CDR3 DNA, CDR3 protein. A D gene is named only where the DNA matches it firmly. Rows give clone size only sometimes, using once, few, many, or a class for an expanded clone.

-	-	TRBV5-1	TRBJ1-6	TGTGCCAGCAGGGTCGGGATCAATTCACCCCTCCACTTT	CASRVGINSPLHF
TRBD1	-	TRBV6-1	TRBJ2-7	TGTGCCAGCATTGGACAGGGGGCGCGCTACGAGCAGTACTTC	CASIGQGARYEQYF
-	-	TRBV19	TRBJ1-1	TGTGCCAGTAGTGCGGGGGGGCACACTGAAGCTTTCTTT	CASSAGGHTEAFF
TRBD1	-	TRBV7-9	TRBJ2-2	TGTGCCAGCAGCGAACCCCGGACAGGGATCACCGGGGAGCTGTTTTTT	CASSEPRTGITGELFF
TRBD1	-	TRBV10-3	TRBJ2-7	TGTGCCATCAGTGACACAGGGGTTAGCTCCTACGAGCAGTACTTC	CAISDTGVSSYEQYF
-	-	TRBV6-5	TRBJ2-3	TGTGCCAGCAGTTGGGTAACGGGGAGCACAGATACGCAGTATTTT	CASSWVTGSTDTQYF
-	-	TRBV29-1	TRBJ1-2	TGCAGCGTTCGGAGCGGGCGAGGGTATGGCTACACCTTC	CSVRSGRGYGYTF
-	few	TRBV28	TRBJ1-2	TGTGCCAGCACTTCTGGGGGGATAGCTAACTATGGCTACACCTTC	CASTSGGIANYGYTF
-	-	TRBV19	TRBJ2-1	TGTGCCAGTAGTCCCGGCGGGACGGCCCGCAATGAGCAGTTCTTC	CASSPGGTARNEQFF
-	-	TRBV5-1	TRBJ1-1	TGCGCCAGCAGATTAAACAGTGAAGCTTTCTTT	CASRLNSEAFF
-	-	TRBV19	TRBJ1-1	TGTGCCAGTAGTATGCGGGGAACTGAAGCTTTCTTT	CASSMRGTEAFF
-	few	TRBV7-2	TRBJ2-2	TGTGCCAGCAGCCCGGGACAAAGGACCGGGGAGCTGTTTTTT	CASSPGQRTGELFF
-	-	TRBV2	TRBJ1-5	TGTGCCAGCTCGAGCCGTGGGGGGAGCAATCAGCCCCAGCATTTT	CASSSRGGSNQPQHF
-	few	TRBV2	TRBJ1-1	TGTGCCAGCCGGACTTCCCGAGACACTGAAGCTTTCTTT	CASRTSRDTEAFF
TRBD1	-	TRBV7-9	TRBJ2-5	TGTGCCAGCAGCCCCCGGGACAGCCAAGAGACCCAGTACTTC	CASSPRDSQETQYF
-	-	TRBV5-1	TRBJ1-1	TGCGCCAGCAGCTTCTCCATGGGGGGGACGAACACTGAAGCTTTCTTT	CASSFSMGGTNTEAFF
TRBD2	-	TRBV27	TRBJ2-5	TGTGCCAGCGGGCGGGAGGGCAGGGAGACCCAGTACTTC	CASGREGRETQYF
-	-	TRBV7-3	TRBJ2-2	TGTGCCAGCAGCTTAGGCAGAAACACCGGGGAGCTGTTTTTT	CASSLGRNTGELFF
-	-	TRBV7-3	TRBJ2-3	TGTGCCAGCAGCTCACAGGGCTACACAGATACGCAGTATTTT	CASSSQGYTDTQYF
-	-	TRBV4-1	TRBJ1-1	TGCGCCAGCAGCCAATCTTTGTCGAACAGTTTGAACACTGAAGCTTTCTTT	CASSQSLSNSLNTEAFF
TRBD2	once	TRBV2	TRBJ2-3	TGTGCCAGCAGTCGGACTAGCGGGGGGACTTCTAGCACAGATACGCAGTATTTT	CASSRTSGGTSSTDTQYF
-	-	TRBV5-1	TRBJ2-5	TGCGCCAGCAGCTCTGAGCAGGGCCAGTACTTC	CASSSEQGQYF
TRBD1	-	TRBV7-3	TRBJ2-1	TGTTCCAGCAGCTCCGGACAGGGGGCGCTTAATGAGCAGTTCTTC	CSSSSGQGALNEQFF
TRBD2	-	TRBV2	TRBJ2-5	TGTGCCAGCATCGAGGCGGGAGTTGAGACCCAGTACTTC	CASIEAGVETQYF
TRBD1	-	TRBV9	TRBJ2-7	TGTGCCAGCAGCGACAGACAGGGTAGCTACGAGCAGTACTTC	CASSDRQGSYEQYF
-	-	TRBV7-2	TRBJ2-2	TGTGCCAGCAGCTCGACAGGGAACACCGGGGAGCTGTTTTTT	CASSSTGNTGELFF
TRBD1	-	TRBV28	TRBJ1-5	TGTGCCAGCAGCCTCAGGGGGAGCAATCAGCCCCAGCATTTT	CASSLRGSNQPQHF
TRBD2	-	TRBV13	TRBJ2-2	TGTGCCAGCAGCTCCTACCTGGGACTAGCGGGAGAGGACACCGGGGAGCTGTTTTTT	CASSSYLGLAGEDTGELFF
-	-	TRBV6-1	TRBJ1-3	TGTGCCAGCAGTGATCCCGGGTACTCTGGAAACACCATATATTTT	CASSDPGYSGNTIYF
-	-	TRBV27	TRBJ2-5	TGTGCCAGCAGTTTATCCCCACAAGAGACCCAGTACTTC	CASSLSPQETQYF
-	-	TRBV27	TRBJ1-1	TGTGCCAGCGGCCGACGGGGGAACACTGAAGCTTTCTTT	CASGRRGNTEAFF
-	once	TRBV19	TRBJ2-5	TGTGCCAGTAGTATAGATACAGGGCAAGAGACCCAGTACTTC	CASSIDTGQETQYF
TRBD2	-	TRBV5-1	TRBJ2-1	TGCGCCAGCAGCTGGGGACTAGCGGACCACTCCTACAATGAGCAGTTCTTC	CASSWGLADHSYNEQFF
-	-	TRBV5-4	TRBJ2-1	TGTGCCAGCAGCTGGACCTCGCGGGTGGCTGAGCAGTTCTTC	CASSWTSRVAEQFF
-	few	TRBV5-1	TRBJ1-2	TGCGCCAGCAGCTTGGATGCGGTTAACTATGGCTACACCTTC	CASSLDAVNYGYTF
TRBD1	few	TRBV6-1	TRBJ2-7	TGTGCCAGCAGTGAGTTAACCGGGACAGGTAACTACGAGCAGTACTTC	CASSELTGTGNYEQYF
TRBD2	-	TRBV5-5	TRBJ2-5	TGTGCCAGCAGCCCCTGGACTAGCGGACAACAAGAGACCCAGTACTTC	CASSPWTSGQQETQYF
-	once	TRBV9	TRBJ2-5	TGTGCCAGCAGCCTAACCACTAGAGGCGAGACCCAGTACTTC	CASSLTTRGETQYF
-	-	TRBV19	TRBJ2-1	TGTGCCAGCTCCCCGGGGAATGAGCAGTTCTTC	CASSPGNEQFF
TRBD2	once	TRBV4-1	TRBJ2-3	TGCGCCAGCAGCCAAGCGGGCGGGAGGAGGGCAGATACGCAGTATTTT	CASSQAGGRRADTQYF
-	-	TRBV19	TRBJ1-3	TGTGCCAGTAGTCCCGGACAGTATGGAAACACCATATATTTT	CASSPGQYGNTIYF
TRBD1	-	TRBV19	TRBJ1-2	TGTGCCAGTAGCTCCCAGGGGGCGGGGGGCTACACCTTC	CASSSQGAGGYTF
-	-	TRBV7-2	TRBJ1-4	TGTGCCAGCAGCTTGGGGACACCGGCTAATGAAAAACTGTTTTTT	CASSLGTPANEKLFF
TRBD1	once	TRBV25-1	TRBJ2-3	TGTGCCAGCAGCTCCTACAGGGGTTTCATAGATACGCAGTATTTT	CASSSYRGFIDTQYF
-	-	TRBV6-5	TRBJ1-6	TGTGCCAGCCGGGGGGACGGGAAATATTCACCCCTCCACTTT	CASRGDGKYSPLHF
-	-	TRBV7-3	TRBJ2-1	TGTGCCAGCCGGGGGGCCTCAAACAATGAGCAGTTCTTC	CASRGASNNEQFF
-	-	TRBV5-1	TRBJ1-1	TGCGCCAGCAGCTTGGTCCCCCCGGGACTCATGAACACTGAAGCTTTCTTT	CASSLVPPGLMNTEAFF
-	-	TRBV6-6	TRBJ2-5	TGTGCCAGCAGTTATAACCCAGAAGAGACCCAGTACTTC	CASSYNPEETQYF
-	-	TRBV2	TRBJ1-1	TGTGCCAGCAGTGAACAGGGCATGAACACTGAAGCTTTCTTT	CASSEQGMNTEAFF
-	-	TRBV18	TRBJ1-1	TGTGCCAGCTCACCTGCGGGCAGTATGAACACTGAAGCTTTCTTT	CASSPAGSMNTEAFF
TRBD2	-	TRBV9	TRBJ2-1	TGTGCCAGCAGCTTTACTAGCGGTCTAAACAATGAGCAGTTCTTC	CASSFTSGLNNEQFF
TRBD1	few	TRBV10-1	TRBJ1-1	TGCGCCAGCAGTGACTCCGGGACAGGGAATGCAGCTTTCTTT	CASSDSGTGNAAFF
TRBD2	once	TRBV27	TRBJ2-5	TGTGCCAGCGGCCCTAGCGGGATAGAGGAGACCCAGTACTTC	CASGPSGIEETQYF
TRBD2	-	TRBV2	TRBJ2-7	TGTGCCAGCAGCCTAGCGGGTCCTACCTACGAGCAGTACTTC	CASSLAGPTYEQYF